This T cell receptor beta chain comes out of a study of T cell clusters in autoimmune cytopenias. TRB was amplified from around 0.25 ug of peripheral blood genomic DNA per sample. The length of the CDR3 is 20 residues. Germline V gives CDR1 KGHSH, CDR2 LQKENI. TRB rearrangements were amplified by touch-down multiplex PCR with mixed TRB-A/B primers. Using the multiplex PCR reads, TCRdb records one entry per CDR3 protein without DNA. The sample table sets out 7,500 to 9,500 distinct CDR3 sequences. Notes on this clonotype: What it recognizes is unknown.

Study-wide points: The T cell clusters came from computational analysis alone and lack functional validation.

The genes are TRBV18 and TRBJ2-1; the D call of TRBD2 rests on TCRdb alone, since no DNA is present to check it. The sample was peripheral blood. The clonotype was recovered from a human donor with an autoimmune cytopenia or autoimmune hepatitis (not recorded which). The CDR3 loop is CASSPPYGLGLAGAHNEQFF.